The present entry profiles one T cell receptor beta chain with its context. These data come from a study of blood T cell repertoires in COVID-19. Study-level background: The origin of the acute and convalescent COVID-19 samples was the United States, Italy and Spain. From T cells, B-cell-depleted T cells, or PBMCs came the material, which was cDNA or gDNA.

Participants were aged about 18 to 100 years from roughly 26 US areas. Original analysis: By means of reference gene primer amplification, nucleated cell counts were estimated. Profiled with immunoSEQ multiplex PCR; TCRdb holds only in-frame clones, not every one. V and J calls and clone size come straight from that table; D and trimming were deduced from the DNA. The repertoire holds a few hundred thousand clones, with roughly 89% as singletons. The CDR3 is 18 amino acids. Between the trimmed V and J ends, which lost 5 bases and 4 bases, there was a span of 27 bases. CDR1 and CDR2 (germline): SGHNT, YENEEA.

The chain links TRBV11-3 to TRBJ2-7; D is perhaps TRBD2 (6 bases). The sample was PBMCs or T cells enriched from blood (not recorded which). The sequence was collected from a man in his forties or fifties who had recovered from COVID-19. The DNA for the CDR3 is TGTGCCAGCAGCGAAGACCGTATGACCGGGAGAATTCCTTACGAGCAGTACTTC. Translation gives CASSEDRMTGRIPYEQYF.